This entry features one T cell receptor beta chain sequence. PCR used 60 Vbeta primers and 13 Jbeta primers. The table came from immunoSEQ multiplex PCR; TCRdb's copy has only in-frame clones and leaves some out. The sample records around 260,000 clones, about four fifths being singletons. The sample originates from a study of cytomegalovirus exposure and HLA in healthy donors. The CDR3 loop spans 14 amino acids. Germline trimming cut 4 bases from V and 8 bases from J; bases unmatched to any gene: 9. The V gene's germline CDR1 is SGDLS and CDR2 YYNGEE. V gene TRBV9 combines with J gene TRBJ2-5, with TRBD1 identical over 9 bases. The specimen sequenced was PBMCs. The TCR sequence derives from a girl aged 2 to 10 in good health and CMV-seronegative. This CDR3 reads CASSSGTGLTTQYF. The CDR3 nucleotides are TGTGCCAGCAGCTCGGGGACAGGGCTAACAACCCAGTACTTC.